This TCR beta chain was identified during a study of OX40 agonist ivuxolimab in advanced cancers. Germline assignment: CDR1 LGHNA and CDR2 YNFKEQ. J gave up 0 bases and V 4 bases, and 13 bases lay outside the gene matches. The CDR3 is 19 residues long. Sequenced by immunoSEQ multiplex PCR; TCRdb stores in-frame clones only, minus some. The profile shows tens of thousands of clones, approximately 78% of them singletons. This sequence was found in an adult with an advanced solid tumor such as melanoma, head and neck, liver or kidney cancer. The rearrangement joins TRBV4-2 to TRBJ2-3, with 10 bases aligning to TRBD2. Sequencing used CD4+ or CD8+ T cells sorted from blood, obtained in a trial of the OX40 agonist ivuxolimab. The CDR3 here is CASSPFTASGGDSTDTQYF. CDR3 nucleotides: TGTGCCAGCAGCCCGTTTACGGCAAGCGGGGGGGATAGCACAGATACGCAGTATTTT.